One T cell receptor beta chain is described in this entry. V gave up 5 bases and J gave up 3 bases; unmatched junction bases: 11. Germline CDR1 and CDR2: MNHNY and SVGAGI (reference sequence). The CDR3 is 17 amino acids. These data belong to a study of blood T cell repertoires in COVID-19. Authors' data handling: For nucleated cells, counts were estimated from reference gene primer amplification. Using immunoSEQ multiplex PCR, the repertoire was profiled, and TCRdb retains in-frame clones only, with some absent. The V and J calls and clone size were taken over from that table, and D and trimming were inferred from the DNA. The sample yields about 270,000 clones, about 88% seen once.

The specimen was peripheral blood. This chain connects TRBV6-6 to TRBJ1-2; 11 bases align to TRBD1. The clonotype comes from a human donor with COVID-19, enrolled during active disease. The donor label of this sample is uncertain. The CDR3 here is CASSRKGTGQGDYGYTF. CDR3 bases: TGTGCCAGCAGTCGTAAGGGGACGGGACAGGGGGACTATGGCTACACCTTC.